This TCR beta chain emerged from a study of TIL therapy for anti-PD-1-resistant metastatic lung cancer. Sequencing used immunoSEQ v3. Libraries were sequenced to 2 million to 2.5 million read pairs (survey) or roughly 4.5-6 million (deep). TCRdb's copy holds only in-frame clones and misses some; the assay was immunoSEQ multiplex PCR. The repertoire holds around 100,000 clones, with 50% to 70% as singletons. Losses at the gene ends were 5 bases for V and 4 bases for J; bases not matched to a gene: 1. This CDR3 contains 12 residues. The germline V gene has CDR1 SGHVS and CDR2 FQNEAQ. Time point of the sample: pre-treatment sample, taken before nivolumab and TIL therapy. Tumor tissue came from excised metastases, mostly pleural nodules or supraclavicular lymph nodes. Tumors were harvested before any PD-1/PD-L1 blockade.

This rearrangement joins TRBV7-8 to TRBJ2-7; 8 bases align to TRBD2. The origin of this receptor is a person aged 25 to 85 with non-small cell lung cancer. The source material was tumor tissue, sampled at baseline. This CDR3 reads CASSTSGYEQYF. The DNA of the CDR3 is TGTGCCAGCAGCACTAGCGGATACGAGCAGTACTTC.